This entry describes one T cell receptor (beta chain). These data come from a study of blood T cell repertoires in COVID-19. Study overall: The United States, Italy and Spain were the sources of the acute and convalescent COVID-19 samples.

Germline lookup yields CDR1 MNHEY and CDR2 SMNVEV (reference sequence). This CDR3 is built from 13 residues. V was clipped by 8 bases and J by 2 bases; unmatched bases: 3. Profiled with immunoSEQ multiplex PCR; TCRdb holds only in-frame clones, not every one. The sample has some 250,000 clones; over 80% are singletons. Sequencing was carried out using peripheral blood. The chain combines TRBV27 with TRBJ1-3; 7 bases map to TRBD1. This clonotype was sampled from a man in his forties or fifties with acute or convalescent COVID-19. CDR3: CASGQVAGNTIYF. CDR3 in DNA: TGTGCCAGCGGACAGGTAGCTGGAAACACCATATATTTT.